This T cell receptor (beta chain) came from a study of regulatory T cells in long-lasting Graves disease. Findings of the study overall: Accuracy was perhaps lowered by the small sample size.

Between the trimmed V and J ends, which lost 4 bases and 2 bases, there was a span of 15 bases. The CDR3 is made up of 16 amino acids. Per germline, CDR1 MDHEN and CDR2 SYDVKM. This clonotype was picked up many times. What it binds is not known. Library construction for TCR beta used iRepertoire HTBI primers and Arm-PCR of CDR3 regions. TCRdb passed the multiplex PCR reads through MiXCR, listing each CDR3 protein once. The repertoire holds roughly 380,000 distinct CDR3 sequences, with over 15% as singletons. The time point denotes: newly diagnosed GD, antithyroid drugs for less than 3 months. RNA isolated from PBMCs was used to make the TCR library. These same data were also listed under a study on T cells in Graves' hyperthyroidism and ophthalmopathy. That investigation notes: Blood held most thyroid clonotypes expanded above 0.001 frequency.

The clonotype comes from a man aged 35-49 years with Graves disease. Source: peripheral blood mononuclear cells (PBMCs), taken at new diagnosis, from a patient treated with antithyroid drugs. This chain uses TRBV28 with TRBJ2-1; D uncertain. The DNA for the CDR3 is TGTGCCAGCAGTTCCCCCGTGGGCATCGCCTACAATGAGCAGTTCTTC. This translates into CASSSPVGIAYNEQFF.